The T cell receptor (beta chain) under discussion was sequenced for a study of regulatory T cells in long-lasting Graves disease. Arm-PCR with iRepertoire HTBI primers amplified the CDR3 regions for these TCR beta libraries. A single record per CDR3 protein comes from TCRdb applying MiXCR to the multiplex PCR reads. In the table there are roughly 400,000 distinct CDR3 sequences, about 15% of which are singletons. Time point here: newly diagnosed GD, antithyroid drugs for less than 3 months. The TCR library was prepared using RNA isolated from PBMCs. With respect to this clonotype: A junction end diverges from the germline sequence, so it may reflect a read error.

The same specimen was also included in a second study, on T cells in Graves' hyperthyroidism and ophthalmopathy. From that second work: Model output signaled ophthalmopathy a median roughly six months ahead of onset.

This receptor was taken from a woman aged 40 to 50 with Graves disease. Sequenced here: peripheral blood mononuclear cells (PBMCs), sampled at new diagnosis, from a patient treated with antithyroid drugs.

In DNA, the CDR3 is TGTGCCAGCAGCCTACCCCCGTCAGATACGCAGTGTTTT. This gives the protein CASSLPPSDTQCF. The chain links TRBV7-8 to TRBJ2-3, with no clear D. There are 13 residues in the CDR3. The germline gives CDR1 SGHVS, CDR2 FQNEAQ. The full variable domain, its missing parts supplied by reference TRBV7-8 and TRBJ2-3, is GAGVSQSPRYKVAKRGQDVALRCDPISGHVSLFWYQQALGQGPEFLTYFQNEAQLDKSGLPSDRFFAERPEGSVSTLKIQRTQQEDSAVYLCASSLPPSDTQCFGPGTRLTVL.